This entry concerns a single T cell receptor (beta chain). The entry originates in a study of T cells in tumors after PD-1 blockade. Study at large: Daily vismodegib 150 mg continued in a subset of anti-PD-1-treated patients. Peripheral blood samples averaged around 33,000 unique clonotypes and 100,000 to 130,000 templates.

Only in-frame clones appear in the TCRdb table, and some are missing; sequencing was by immunoSEQ multiplex PCR. The sample lists about 63,000 clones; around 67% were seen once. The V segment lost 7 bases and the J segment 3 bases; nucleotides outside the gene matches: 6. Germline lookup yields CDR1 SEHNR and CDR2 FQNEAQ (reference sequence). The CDR3 has 15 residues. The sample in question was PBMCs, obtained after anti-PD-1 treatment. The V and J genes are TRBV7-9 and TRBJ1-2; TRBD1 matches 12 bases. The receptor's source is a human donor with basal cell carcinoma. CDR3 sequence (DNA): TGTGCCAGCAACGCGGGACAGGGGGCTCACTATGGCTACACCTTC. Its translation: CASNAGQGAHYGYTF.